This T cell receptor (beta chain) was identified during a study of blood T cell repertoires in COVID-19. As for the study in general: The samples span acute and convalescent COVID-19 from the United States, Italy and Spain.

Donors in Cohort 3 counted as recovered after two negative PCRs, clearance, or symptom resolution. Methods used by the authors: Amplification of reference gene primers provided the estimated nucleated cell counts. Data came from immunoSEQ multiplex PCR; TCRdb stores just in-frame clones and leaves some out. V and J calls and clone size are given by that table; D and trimming were obtained from the DNA. In the table there are a few hundred thousand clones, roughly four fifths of which are singletons. V lost 2 bases to trimming and J lost 3 bases; unmatched junction nucleotides: 2. CDR3 size: 14 residues. Per germline, CDR1 ENHRY and CDR2 SYGVKD.

The V and J genes are TRBV10-3 and TRBJ2-3, with 7 bases that match TRBD1. Sequenced input: PBMCs or T cells enriched from blood (not recorded which). The clonotype comes from a man aged 50-60 years who had recovered from COVID-19. DNA for the CDR3: TGTGCCATCAGTGAGGACAGGGATACAGATACGCAGTATTTT. This sequence encodes CAISEDRDTDTQYF.